This T cell receptor (beta chain) originates from a study of blood T cells in healthy people across ages. Study conclusions and caveats: The diversity estimates, figures obtained from one million T cells, were considered underestimates.

A sample-barcoded 5' primer and a J-beta primer mix were used in a second PCR of roughly 7 to 11 cycles. One entry per CDR3 protein results from TCRdb running MiXCR on the 5' RACE reads. The table has approximately 780,000 distinct CDR3 sequences, 20% to 30% seen once. V gave up 0 bases and J gave up 6 bases, with 15 bases separating them. Germline CDR1 reads LNHNV; CDR2 reads YYDKDF (reference sequence). This CDR3 spans 15 amino acids. This clonotype is a singleton in its sample. The antigen remains unidentified. This sample was shared with a second study, whose subject was T cells of mothers and their children. Per that study: Random nucleotides (2-4) and sample barcodes were added by the M1S primer used in the second PCR.

The V gene is TRBV15, the J gene TRBJ2-7; D is unclear. This receptor was identified in a boy younger than 18 in good health. The source material was blood. The CDR3 loop reads CATSRDRVPTGEQYF. CDR3 DNA: TGTGCCACCAGCAGAGATCGCGTCCCAACCGGCGAGCAGTACTTC.